This TCR beta chain was sequenced in a study of blood T cells in healthy people across ages. CDR3 size: 15 residues. Germline lookup yields CDR1 DFQATT and CDR2 SNEGSKA (reference sequence). J gave up 3 bases and V 3 bases, and 7 bases lay outside the gene matches. This clonotype has more than one count but fewer than ten. Then a second PCR, running about 6 to 12 cycles, was carried out with a sample-barcoded 5' primer and a J-beta primer mix. Each cDNA molecule carried a tag from a template-switch adaptor that contained 12 random nucleotides. TCRdb called the 5' RACE reads again in MiXCR, with one record for every CDR3 protein. The table includes 700,000 to 900,000 distinct CDR3 sequences, 50% to 65% detected once.

Sequencing was carried out using blood. The origin of this receptor is a man older than 75 in good health. V and J are TRBV20-1 and TRBJ2-3; 9 bases match TRBD2. CDR3 in amino acids: CSASLASGTTDTQYF. CDR3 DNA: TGCAGTGCTAGCCTGGCTAGCGGGACTACAGATACGCAGTATTTT.